The 30 T cell receptor beta chains below all came from one sample that was sequenced in a study of blood T cell repertoires in COVID-19 (dated by TCRdb to the early 2020s). To prepare the library, the immunoSEQ multiplex PCR assay was applied. TCRdb took this table from immuneACCESS and kept in-frame rearrangements with V and J called. Such tables lack part of the clones; where checked against another copy, unresolved V genes explain under half of the gap, and the rest is unexplained. In this sample the table shows 270,000 or so clones, about nine tenths of which occur a single time. The ten top clones hold less than 3% of the sample. The sample taken for sequencing was peripheral blood. Every receptor here comes from a woman aged 25 to 39 with active or convalescent COVID-19.

The rearrangement links TRBV19 to TRBJ1-1, with D perhaps TRBD1 (5 bases). The germline CDR1 and CDR2 sequences are LNHDA and SQIVND (reference sequence). This CDR3 comprises 14 residues. Between the trimmed V and J ends, which lost 3 bases and 1 base, there was a span of 9 bases. CDR3 residues: CASSIQGWNTEAFF. CDR3 DNA: TGTGCCAGTAGTATCCAGGGTTGGAACACTGAAGCTTTCTTT.

The genes are TRBV7-6 and TRBJ1-1; D is uncertain. V lost 2 bases and J 0 bases, leaving 4 bases between the germline ends. The CDR3 loop spans 13 amino acids. Germline CDR1 and CDR2: SGHVS and FNYEAQ. CDR3 in amino acids: CASSLRLNTEAFF. The DNA for the CDR3 is TGTGCCAGCAGCTTACGTCTGAACACTGAAGCTTTCTTT.

The chain combines TRBV19 with TRBJ2-5; the D is unclear. Trimming took 6 bases from V and 3 from J, leaving 14 bases between them. Germline CDR1 is LNHDA and CDR2 is SQIVND (reference sequence). The CDR3 spans 14 residues. CDR3 residues: CASSPLSGKETQYF. CDR3 coding DNA: TGTGCCAGTAGCCCCTTATCAGGAAAAGAGACCCAGTACTTC.

The J gene is TRBJ1-5, the V gene TRBV7-2; D is undetermined. The CDR3 runs 15 residues. From germline, CDR1 is SGHTA and CDR2 FQGNSA. V lost 1 base, J lost 2 bases, and 9 bases lay in between. The CDR3 coding sequence is TGTGCCAGCAGCTTAGGCAGGTTCGGCAATCAGCCCCAGCATTTT. This gives the protein CASSLGRFGNQPQHF.

V and J are TRBV25-1 and TRBJ2-3; 9 nucleotides align to TRBD2. The CDR3 consists of 15 residues. In germline, CDR1 is MGHDK, CDR2 SYGVNS. Trimming removed 4 bases from V and 0 bases from J; junction bases left unmatched: 2. CDR3 DNA: TGTGCCAGCAGTGGGAGCGGGAGGAGCACAGATACGCAGTATTTT. This codes for CASSGSGRSTDTQYF.

This clone was counted only a few times. This chain connects TRBV24-1 to TRBJ2-7; 11 bases line up with TRBD1. The CDR3 has 12 residues. Germline CDR1 and CDR2: KGHDR and SFDVKD. J lost 6 bases, V lost 9 bases, and 3 bases had no gene match. CDR3: CATGTGGREQYF. The CDR3 DNA follows: TGTGCCACCGGGACAGGGGGGCGCGAGCAGTACTTC.

V gene TRBV5-5 combines with J gene TRBJ1-6, with unresolved D. The CDR3 consists of 16 residues. With 1 base removed from V and 0 bases from J, the gap between germline ends came to 8 bases. Germline lookup yields CDR1 SGHKS and CDR2 YYEKEE (reference sequence). CDR3 DNA: TGTGCCAGCAGCTTGTCGATGAGCTCCTATAATTCACCCCTCCACTTT. It yields the protein CASSLSMSSYNSPLHF.

This clone was observed once. The rearrangement uses TRBV24-1 and TRBJ2-1; TRBD2 is a possible D gene (6 bases). The CDR3 is 18 amino acids. Trimming shortened V by 0 bases and J by 0 bases, and 14 bases separated the two germline ends. CDR1 and CDR2 (germline): KGHDR, SFDVKD. The CDR3 spells CATSDLQGRGSSYNEQFF. CDR3 coding DNA: TGTGCCACCAGTGATTTGCAAGGGCGGGGAAGCTCCTACAATGAGCAGTTCTTC.

This clone was counted only a few times. V is TRBV5-8 and J is TRBJ2-5; D remains unclear. CDR3 length: 14 residues. CDR1 and CDR2 from the germline V gene are SGHTS and YDEGEE. Trimming took off 2 bases at V and 5 bases at J, with 13 bases between the two ends. The CDR3 nucleotides read TGTGCCAGCAGCTTCGGTCAGGATCGGGAGACCCAGTACTTC. The encoded protein is CASSFGQDRETQYF.

Remarks on this clone: It is unclear where the CDR3 begins or ends on the DNA, so no DNA is shown, and the CDR3 is as TCRdb lists it. The chain combines TRBV21-1 with TRBJ1-5; the DNA was not used to check the table's D call, TRBD1. TRBV21-1 is reported as a pseudogene. With termini counted, the CDR3 has 20 amino acids. CDR3 region: CASSILVGTGAPYGHQPQHF.

CDR3 in DNA: TGTGCCAGCAGCCGAACGGGGGATGAAAAACTGTTTTTT. Amino acid sequence: CASSRTGDEKLFF. This chain links TRBV7-9 with TRBJ1-4; perhaps TRBD1 as D (5 bases). Germline V gene data show CDR1 as SEHNR and CDR2 as FQNEAQ (reference sequence). The CDR3 runs 13 residues. V was cut by 5 bases and J by 6 bases, with 10 bases left in between.

V gene TRBV12-3 or TRBV12-4 combines with J gene TRBJ1-1; D remains ambiguous. The V gene lost 6 bases and the J gene lost 5 bases, with 13 bases spanning the gap. This CDR3 is 13 amino acids long. CDR3 in amino acids: CASRRRGGTEAFF. DNA of the CDR3: TGTGCCAGCAGAAGACGGGGAGGGACTGAAGCTTTCTTT.

The gene calls are TRBV3-1 (or the pseudogene TRBV3-2) and TRBJ1-5; 12 bases are a match to TRBD1. The germline CDR1 and CDR2 sequences are LGHDT and YNNKEL (reference sequence). V shed 4 bases and J 7 bases; nucleotides not matched to a gene: 14. CDR3 size: 18 residues. In DNA form, the CDR3 reads TGTGCCAGCAGCCCCACCTCCCCCGGGACAGGGGGCGGGCAGCCCCAGCATTTT. It specifies CASSPTSPGTGGGQPQHF.

DNA for the CDR3: TGTGCCAGCAGCCAGGGACAGGGATACGAAAAACTGTTTTTT. It translates to CASSQGQGYEKLFF. The chain combines TRBV2 with TRBJ1-4; TRBD1 matches 9 bases. V lost 6 bases to trimming and J lost 8 bases; unmatched junction nucleotides: 7. Germline lookup yields CDR1 SNHLY and CDR2 FYNNEI. The CDR3 totals 14 residues.

There are a few counts of this clone. This chain connects TRBV5-1 to TRBJ2-7, with 8 nucleotides matching TRBD2. V shed 0 bases and J 6 bases; nucleotides not matched to a gene: 14. The CDR3 runs 17 residues. Germline lookup yields CDR1 SGHRS and CDR2 YFSETQ. The CDR3 DNA reads as TGCGCCAGCAGCTTGGGGCTCGGGCTAGCGGGCGGAGGCGAGCAGTACTTC. Protein sequence: CASSLGLGLAGGGEQYF.

The rearrangement links TRBV7-9 to TRBJ1-2, with D unresolved. Trimming took off 0 bases at V and 4 bases at J, with 12 bases between the two ends. The CDR3 is 15 residues long. Germline loops: CDR1 SEHNR, CDR2 FQNEAQ (reference sequence). This CDR3 reads CASSLASTKGYGYTF. CDR3 nucleotides: TGTGCCAGCAGCTTAGCGTCTACTAAAGGCTATGGCTACACCTTC.

V and J are TRBV27 and TRBJ2-7, with 9 bases aligning to TRBD2. Germline CDR1 reads MNHEY; CDR2 reads SMNVEV (reference sequence). V shed 3 bases and J 3 bases; nucleotides not matched to a gene: 6. The CDR3 contains 15 residues. Written as DNA, the CDR3 is TGTGCCAGCAGTTTGTCGCGGGGGGGAGGCTACGAGCAGTACTTC. It encodes CASSLSRGGGYEQYF.

Only one count was recorded for this clone. The genes are TRBV5-5 and TRBJ2-5; 12 nucleotides line up with TRBD2. Per the germline V gene, CDR1 is SGHKS and CDR2 is YYEKEE (reference sequence). After removal of 3 bases from V and 1 base from J, the junction contained 4 bases not matched to a gene. This CDR3 contains 16 residues. The CDR3 loop reads CASSSLAGGPQETQYF. As DNA, the CDR3 is TGTGCCAGCAGCTCACTAGCGGGGGGCCCCCAAGAGACCCAGTACTTC. Drawing the rest from reference TRBV5-5 and TRBJ2-5, the complete variable domain is DAGVTQSPTHLIKTRGQQVTLRCSPISGHKSVSWYQQVLGQGPQFIFQYYEKEERGRGNFPDRFSARQFPNYSSELNVNALLLGDSALYLCASSSLAGGPQETQYFGPGTRLLVL.

The V gene is TRBV19, the J gene TRBJ2-7; 9 bases are shared with TRBD1. Germline loops: CDR1 LNHDA, CDR2 SQIVND (reference sequence). Trimming at V came to 5 bases and at J to 1 base, leaving 3 bases not matched to a gene. The CDR3 covers 14 residues. This chain's CDR3 is CASSAGTGSYEQYF. DNA of the CDR3: TGTGCCAGTAGTGCCGGGACAGGGTCCTACGAGCAGTACTTC.

Concerning this clone itself: The sample carries other DNA sequences with the same CDR3. The chain has TRBV5-1 and TRBJ2-3; 8 positions match TRBD1. Unmatched junction bases numbered 4, after V lost 4 bases and J lost 3 bases. The CDR3 is made up of 14 amino acids. Germline CDR1 is SGHRS and CDR2 is YFSETQ. CDR3 in amino acids: CASSRDRGTDTQYF. CDR3 coding DNA: TGCGCCAGCAGCCGCGACAGGGGAACAGATACGCAGTATTTT.

CDR3 nucleotides: TGTGCCAGCAGCTTAGCCGACAGACTGTTTTTT. Protein product: CASSLADRLFF. V and J are TRBV7-2 and TRBJ1-4; tentatively, D is TRBD1 (5 bases). CDR1 and CDR2 from the germline V gene are SGHTA and FQGNSA. V lost 0 bases and J lost 13, with 6 bases in between. CDR3 length: 11 residues.

The chain is built from TRBV7-6 and TRBJ2-3; perhaps TRBD2 as D (5 bases). From germline, CDR1 is SGHVS and CDR2 FNYEAQ. Trimming cost V 3 bases and J 5 bases, with 12 bases left between them. The CDR3 spans 14 residues. The CDR3 region has the DNA TGTGCCAGCAGCTTTTCCGGGGTGGGAGATACGCAGTATTTT. Protein product: CASSFSGVGDTQYF.

This chain links TRBV15 with TRBJ1-3; 10 bases agree with TRBD1. Germline V gene data show CDR1 as LNHNV and CDR2 as YYDKDF (reference sequence). Trimming at V came to 4 bases and at J to 4 bases, leaving 4 bases not matched to a gene. The CDR3 runs 15 residues. CDR3 sequence (DNA): TGTGCCACCAGCACAGACAGGGGGCTAGGAAACACCATATATTTT. Its protein is CATSTDRGLGNTIYF.

This chain uses TRBV28 with TRBJ1-6; maybe TRBD1 (5 bases). Germline-derived CDR1 and CDR2 are MDHEN and SYDVKM. This CDR3 region has 16 residues. V was cut by 4 bases and J by 7 bases, with 17 bases left in between. The CDR3 nucleotides are TGTGCCAGCAGTTCCAACCCCGGGACTCTGAATTCACCCCTCCACTTT. It codes for CASSSNPGTLNSPLHF. Combining the CDR3 with reference TRBV28 and TRBJ1-6 gives the whole variable domain DVKVTQSSRYLVKRTGEKVFLECVQDMDHENMFWYRQDPGLGLRLIYFSYDVKMKEKGDIPEGYSVSREKKERFSLILESASTNQTSMYLCASSSNPGTLNSPLHFGNGTRLTVT.

J is TRBJ1-5 and V is TRBV30; unclear D gene. The CDR3 consists of 13 residues. The V gene lost 5 bases and the J gene lost 0 bases, with 8 bases spanning the gap. The germline CDR1 and CDR2 sequences are GTSNPN and SVGIG (reference sequence). This CDR3 is CAWSQVSNQPQHF. The CDR3 region has the DNA TGTGCCTGGTCCCAGGTTAGCAATCAGCCCCAGCATTTT. Combining the CDR3 with reference TRBV30 and TRBJ1-5 gives the whole variable domain SQTIHQWPATLVQPVGSPLSLECTVEGTSNPNLYWYRQAAGRGLQLLFYSVGIGQISSEVPQNLSASRPQDRQFILSSKKLLLSDSGFYLCAWSQVSNQPQHFGDGTRLSIL.

This chain joins TRBV30 and TRBJ2-3, with TRBD2 matching 7 bases. Germline V gives CDR1 GTSNPN, CDR2 SVGIG (reference sequence). The CDR3 extends over 17 amino acids. The junction had 10 bases not matched to a gene; V was cut back by 0 bases and J by 1 base. CDR3 DNA sequence: TGTGCCTGGAGTGTAGAGAGAAGGGAGGGCGGCACAGATACGCAGTATTTT. It is translated as CAWSVERREGGTDTQYF.

The chain has TRBV25-1 and TRBJ1-2; D is ambiguous. The CDR3 sequence is 16 residues long. Germline values: CDR1 MGHDK, CDR2 SYGVNS. Trimming shortened V by 1 base and J by 1 base, and 13 bases separated the two germline ends. This chain's CDR3 is CASSEWSPGFNYGYTF. DNA of the CDR3: TGTGCCAGCAGTGAATGGAGTCCTGGGTTTAACTATGGCTACACCTTC.

The chain has TRBV28 and TRBJ1-2; D not resolved. Trimming removed 7 bases from V and 0 bases from J, with 9 bases in between. The germline V gene has CDR1 MDHEN and CDR2 SYDVKM. This CDR3 is 13 amino acids long. The CDR3 nucleotides are TGTGCCAGCAAGGTCGGGACTAACTATGGCTACACCTTC. It encodes CASKVGTNYGYTF.

The chain employs TRBV2 and TRBJ1-2, with D hard to call. Per the germline V gene, CDR1 is SNHLY and CDR2 is FYNNEI. The V end lost 0 bases, the J end lost 5 bases, and 7 bases lay between the germline ends. The CDR3 has 13 amino acids. The CDR3 DNA follows: TGTGCCAGCAGTGAAGCGCCACAGTATGGCTACACCTTC. This sequence encodes CASSEAPQYGYTF.

This rearrangement joins TRBV6-5 to TRBJ1-2; 10 bases are shared with TRBD1. The CDR3 extends over 16 amino acids. V lost 0 bases to trimming and J lost 5 bases; unmatched junction nucleotides: 6. Looked up from germline, CDR1 is MNHEY and CDR2 is SVGAGI. This chain's CDR3 is CASSYSTGQGPYGYTF. DNA for the CDR3: TGTGCCAGCAGTTACTCGACGGGACAGGGGCCTTATGGCTACACCTTC.